The source of this T cell receptor beta chain is a study of blood T cell repertoires in COVID-19. Whole-study context: COVID-19 samples collected from the United States, Italy and Spain covered acute and convalescent phases. Nucleic acid was either cDNA or gDNA, and it came from T cells, B-cell-depleted T cells, or PBMCs.

The CDR3 runs to 12 residues. Germline V gives CDR1 MDHEN, CDR2 SYDVKM. The germline V and J ends were trimmed by 10 bases and 1 base, with 10 bases remaining between them. Profiled with immunoSEQ multiplex PCR; TCRdb holds only in-frame clones, not every one. This table holds around 130,000 clones, about 80% found once. The TCR comes from a human donor in a cohort sampled during active COVID-19. Specimen: peripheral blood. J is TRBJ2-5 and V is TRBV28; D perhaps matches TRBD1 (5 bases). CDR3 residues: CATSTVQETQYF. The CDR3 DNA is TGTGCCACGTCGACAGTCCAAGAGACCCAGTACTTC.